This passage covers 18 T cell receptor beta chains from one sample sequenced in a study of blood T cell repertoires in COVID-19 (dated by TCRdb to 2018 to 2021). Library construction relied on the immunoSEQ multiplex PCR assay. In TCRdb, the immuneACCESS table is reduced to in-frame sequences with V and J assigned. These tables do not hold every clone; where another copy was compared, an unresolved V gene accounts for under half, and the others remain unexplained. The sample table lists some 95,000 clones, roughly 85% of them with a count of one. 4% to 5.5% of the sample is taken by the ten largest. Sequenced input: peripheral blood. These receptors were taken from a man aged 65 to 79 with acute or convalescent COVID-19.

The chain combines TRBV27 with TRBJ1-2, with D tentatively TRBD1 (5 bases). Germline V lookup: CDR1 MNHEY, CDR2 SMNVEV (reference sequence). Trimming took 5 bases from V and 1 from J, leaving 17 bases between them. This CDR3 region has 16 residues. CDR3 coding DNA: TGTGCCAGCAGTCCGCTCGGGAGGGGAAGTAACTATGGCTACACCTTC. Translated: CASSPLGRGSNYGYTF.

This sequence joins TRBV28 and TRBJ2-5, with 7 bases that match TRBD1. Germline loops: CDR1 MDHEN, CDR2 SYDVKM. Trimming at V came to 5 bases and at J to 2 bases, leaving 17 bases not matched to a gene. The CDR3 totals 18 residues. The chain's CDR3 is CASSPPRQGQRPQETQYF. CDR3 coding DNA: TGTGCCAGCAGTCCTCCCCGACAGGGACAACGACCTCAAGAGACCCAGTACTTC. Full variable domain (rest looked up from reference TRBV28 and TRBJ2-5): DVKVTQSSRYLVKRTGEKVFLECVQDMDHENMFWYRQDPGLGLRLIYFSYDVKMKEKGDIPEGYSVSREKKERFSLILESASTNQTSMYLCASSPPRQGQRPQETQYFGPGTRLLVL.

Here the CDR3 reads CASSLSGTDNYGYTF. The DNA of the CDR3 is TGTGCCAGCAGCTTATCCGGGACAGATAACTATGGCTACACCTTC. V usage is TRBV7-3 and J usage is TRBJ1-2; 7 bases fit TRBD1. Germline V gene lookup returns CDR1 SGHTA and CDR2 FQGTGA. This CDR3 has 15 amino acids. The ends lost 2 bases at V and 1 base at J; junction bases unmatched: 4.

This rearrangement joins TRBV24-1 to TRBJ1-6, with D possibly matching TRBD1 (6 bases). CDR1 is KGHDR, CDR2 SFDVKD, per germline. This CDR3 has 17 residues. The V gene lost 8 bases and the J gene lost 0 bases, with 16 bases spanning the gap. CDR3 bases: TGTGCCACCACAGGGACAACTGGATTCTCCTATAATTCACCCCTCCACTTT. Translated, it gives CATTGTTGFSYNSPLHF.

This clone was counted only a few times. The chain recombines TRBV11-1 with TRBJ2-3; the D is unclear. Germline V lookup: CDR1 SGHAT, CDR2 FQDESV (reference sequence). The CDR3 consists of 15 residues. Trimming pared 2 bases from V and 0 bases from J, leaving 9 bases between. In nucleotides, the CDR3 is TGTGCCAGCAGCTTAAGGAGACCTAGCACAGATACGCAGTATTTT. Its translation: CASSLRRPSTDTQYF.

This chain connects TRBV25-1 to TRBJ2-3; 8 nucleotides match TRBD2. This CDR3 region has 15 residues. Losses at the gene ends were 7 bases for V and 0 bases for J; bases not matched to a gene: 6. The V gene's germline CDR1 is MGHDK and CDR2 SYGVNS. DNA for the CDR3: TGTGCCAGCACAAACGGGGGGGGTAGCACAGATACGCAGTATTTT. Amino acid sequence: CASTNGGGSTDTQYF.

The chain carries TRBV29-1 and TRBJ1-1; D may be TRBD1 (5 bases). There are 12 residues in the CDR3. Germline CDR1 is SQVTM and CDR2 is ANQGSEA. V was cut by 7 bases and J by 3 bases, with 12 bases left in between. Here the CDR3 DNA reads TGCAGCGGCCGGGACTTAGACACTGAAGCTTTCTTT. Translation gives CSGRDLDTEAFF.

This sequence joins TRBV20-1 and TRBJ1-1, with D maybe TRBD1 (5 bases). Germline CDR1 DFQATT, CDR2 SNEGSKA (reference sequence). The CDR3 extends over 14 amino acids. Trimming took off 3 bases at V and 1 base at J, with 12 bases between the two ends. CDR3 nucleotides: TGCAGTGCTAGTCGGTGGCAGGGGAACACTGAAGCTTTCTTT. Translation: CSASRWQGNTEAFF.

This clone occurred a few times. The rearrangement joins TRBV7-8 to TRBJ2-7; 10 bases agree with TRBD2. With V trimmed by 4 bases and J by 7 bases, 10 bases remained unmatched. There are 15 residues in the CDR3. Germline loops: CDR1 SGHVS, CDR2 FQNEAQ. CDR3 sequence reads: CASSSDRLAGVEQYF. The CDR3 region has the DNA TGTGCCAGCAGCTCCGATCGGCTAGCGGGGGTTGAGCAGTACTTC.

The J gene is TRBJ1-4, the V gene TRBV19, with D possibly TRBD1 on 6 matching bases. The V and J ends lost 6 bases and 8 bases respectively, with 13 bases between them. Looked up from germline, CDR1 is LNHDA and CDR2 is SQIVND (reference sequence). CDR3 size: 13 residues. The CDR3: CASRSRGSEKLFF. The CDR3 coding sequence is TGTGCCAGTAGGAGCAGGGGATCGGAAAAACTGTTTTTT.

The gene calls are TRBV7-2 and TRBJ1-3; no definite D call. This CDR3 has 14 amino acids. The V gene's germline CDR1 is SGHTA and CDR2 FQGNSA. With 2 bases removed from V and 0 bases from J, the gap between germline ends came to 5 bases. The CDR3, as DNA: TGTGCCAGCAGCTTATCCGTCTCTGGAAACACCATATATTTT. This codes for CASSLSVSGNTIYF.

The CDR3 loop is CASSNRDSPLHF. CDR3 nucleotides: TGTGCCAGCAGCAACAGGGATTCACCCCTCCACTTT. The V call is TRBV27, the J call TRBJ1-6, with D perhaps TRBD1 (6 bases). With 6 bases removed from V and 8 bases from J, the gap between germline ends came to 8 bases. The CDR3 loop spans 12 amino acids. Germline loops: CDR1 MNHEY, CDR2 SMNVEV (reference sequence).

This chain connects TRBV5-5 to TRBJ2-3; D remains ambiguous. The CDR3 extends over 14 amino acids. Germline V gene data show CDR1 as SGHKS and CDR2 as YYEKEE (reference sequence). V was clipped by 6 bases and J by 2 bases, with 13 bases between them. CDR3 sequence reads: CASTFGRNTDTQYF. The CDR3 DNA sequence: TGTGCCAGCACCTTCGGTAGAAACACAGATACGCAGTATTTT.

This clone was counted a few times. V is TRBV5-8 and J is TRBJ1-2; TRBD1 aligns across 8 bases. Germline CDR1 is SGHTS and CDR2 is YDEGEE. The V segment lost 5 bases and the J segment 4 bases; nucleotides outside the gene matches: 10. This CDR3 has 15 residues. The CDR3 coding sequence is TGTGCCAGCAGTTCGACCAGGGGGCGCGGCTATGGCTACACCTTC. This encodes CASSSTRGRGYGYTF.

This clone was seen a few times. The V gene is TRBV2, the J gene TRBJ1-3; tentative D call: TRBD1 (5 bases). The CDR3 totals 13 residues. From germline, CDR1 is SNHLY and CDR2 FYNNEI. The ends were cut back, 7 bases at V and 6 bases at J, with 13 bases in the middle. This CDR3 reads CASNQGSENTIYF. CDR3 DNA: TGTGCCAGCAATCAGGGTTCAGAAAACACCATATATTTT. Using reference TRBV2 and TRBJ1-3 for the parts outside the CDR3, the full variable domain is EPEVTQTPSHQVTQMGQEVILRCVPISNHLYFYWYRQILGQKVEFLVSFYNNEISEKSEIFDDQFSVERPDGSNFTLKIRSTKLEDSAMYFCASNQGSENTIYFGEGSWLTVV.

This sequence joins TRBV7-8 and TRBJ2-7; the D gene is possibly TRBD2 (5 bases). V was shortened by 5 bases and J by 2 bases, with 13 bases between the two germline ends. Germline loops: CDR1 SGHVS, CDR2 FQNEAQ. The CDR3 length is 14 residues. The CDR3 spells CASSGRTSPYEQYF. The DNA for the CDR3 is TGTGCCAGCAGCGGAAGGACTTCTCCCTACGAGCAGTACTTC.

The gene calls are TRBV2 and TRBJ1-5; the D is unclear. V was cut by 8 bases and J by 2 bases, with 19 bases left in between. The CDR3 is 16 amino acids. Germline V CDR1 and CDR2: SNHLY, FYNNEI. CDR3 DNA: TGTGCCAGCTCCCCCCCTAGAGGTGGCGGCAATCAGCCCCAGCATTTT. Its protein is CASSPPRGGGNQPQHF. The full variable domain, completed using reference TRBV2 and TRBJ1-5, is EPEVTQTPSHQVTQMGQEVILRCVPISNHLYFYWYRQILGQKVEFLVSFYNNEISEKSEIFDDQFSVERPDGSNFTLKIRSTKLEDSAMYFCASSPPRGGGNQPQHFGDGTRLSIL.

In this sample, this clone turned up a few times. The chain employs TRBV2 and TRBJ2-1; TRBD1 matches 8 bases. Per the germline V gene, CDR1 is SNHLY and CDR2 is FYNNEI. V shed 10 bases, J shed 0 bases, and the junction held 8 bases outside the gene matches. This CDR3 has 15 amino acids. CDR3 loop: CAIRTGTLSYNEQFF. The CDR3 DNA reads TGTGCCATCAGGACAGGGACCCTCTCCTACAATGAGCAGTTCTTC.